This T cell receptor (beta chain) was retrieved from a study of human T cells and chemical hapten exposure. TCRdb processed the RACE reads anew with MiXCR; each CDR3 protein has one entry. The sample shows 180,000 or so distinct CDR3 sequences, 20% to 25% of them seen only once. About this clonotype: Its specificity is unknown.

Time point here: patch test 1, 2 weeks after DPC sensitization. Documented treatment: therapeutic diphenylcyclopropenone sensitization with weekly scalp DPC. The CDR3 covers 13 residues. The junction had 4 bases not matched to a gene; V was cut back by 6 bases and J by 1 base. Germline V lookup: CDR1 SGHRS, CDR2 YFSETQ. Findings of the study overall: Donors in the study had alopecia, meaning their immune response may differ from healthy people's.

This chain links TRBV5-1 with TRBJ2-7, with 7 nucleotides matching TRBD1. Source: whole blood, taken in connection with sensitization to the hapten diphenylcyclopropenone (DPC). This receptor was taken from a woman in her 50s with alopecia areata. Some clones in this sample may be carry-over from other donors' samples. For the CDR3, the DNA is TGCGCCAGCAAATTGACAGGGTCCTACGAGCAGTACTTC. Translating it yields CASKLTGSYEQYF. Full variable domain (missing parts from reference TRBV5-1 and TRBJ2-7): KAGVTQTPRYLIKTRGQQVTLSCSPISGHRSVSWYQQTPGQGLQFLFEYFSETQRNKGNFPGRFSGRQFSNSRSEMNVSTLELGDSALYLCASKLTGSYEQYFGPGTRLTVT.